In its sample, the clone carrying this T cell receptor beta chain was seen once. These data belong to a study of shared clonotypes between healthy human individuals. Clones were sequenced by immunoSEQ multiplex PCR, and TCRdb holds only the in-frame ones, with some missing. The sample shows about 520,000 clones, 90% to 96% of them seen only once. Germline loops: CDR1 LNHDA, CDR2 SQIVND (reference sequence). V lost 0 bases to trimming and J lost 2 bases, with 6 bases between them. This CDR3 is 14 amino acids long. The J gene is TRBJ2-3, the V gene TRBV19, with D unresolved. This clonotype originated in a woman aged 25 to 45 in good health. The source material was naive CD4+ T cells sorted from blood. As for subset: CD45RA+ positively selected. CDR3 loop: CASSIEAVTDTQYF. The CDR3 coding sequence is TGTGCCAGTAGTATAGAGGCAGTCACAGATACGCAGTATTTT.